This TCR beta chain comes out of a study of cytomegalovirus exposure and HLA in healthy donors. Study-wide results and caveats: In vitro data verified a few CMV-associated chains as specific for CMV antigens.

Clones were sequenced by immunoSEQ multiplex PCR, and TCRdb holds only the in-frame ones, with some missing. The table records around 150,000 clones, approximately 90% of them present only once. Regarding this clone: Antigen unknown.

CDR1 and CDR2 (germline): MNHEY, SMNVEV (reference sequence). The CDR3 sequence is 16 residues long. V was cut by 5 bases and J by 3 bases, with 20 bases left in between. The donors formed part of the roughly 110-subject validation cohort, distinct from the roughly 660-subject first cohort. The gene calls are TRBV27 and TRBJ2-7, with D possibly TRBD2 on 7 matching bases. This receptor was identified in a young man in good health and CMV-seronegative. Sequencing was done on a sample of PBMCs. The CDR3 DNA reads as TGTGCCAGCAGTGAGGGGGGGGGACGGCGAGTCTACGAGCAGTACTTC. Its protein product is CASSEGGGRRVYEQYF.